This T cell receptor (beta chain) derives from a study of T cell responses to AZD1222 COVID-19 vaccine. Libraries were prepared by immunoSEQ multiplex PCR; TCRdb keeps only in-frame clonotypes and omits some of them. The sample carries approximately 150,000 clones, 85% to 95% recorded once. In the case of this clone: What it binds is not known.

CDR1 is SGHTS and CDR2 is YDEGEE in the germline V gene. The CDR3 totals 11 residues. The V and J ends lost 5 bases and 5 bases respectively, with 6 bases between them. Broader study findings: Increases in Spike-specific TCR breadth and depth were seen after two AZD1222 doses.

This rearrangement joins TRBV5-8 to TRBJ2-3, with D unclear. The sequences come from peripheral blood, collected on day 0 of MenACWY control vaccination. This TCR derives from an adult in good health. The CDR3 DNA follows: TGTGCCAGCAGTGTCCTAGATACGCAGTATTTT. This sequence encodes CASSVLDTQYF. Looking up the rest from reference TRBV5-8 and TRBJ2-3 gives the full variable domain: EAGVTQSPTHLIKTRGQQATLRCSPISGHTSVYWYQQALGLGLQFLLWYDEGEERNRGNFPPRFSGRQFPNYSSELNVNALELEDSALYLCASSVLDTQYFGPGTRLTVL.